One sample yielded the 3 T cell receptor beta chains listed below, sequenced in a study of T cell responses to AZD1222 COVID-19 vaccine. Clones were read by immunoSEQ multiplex PCR, and TCRdb kept only the in-frame ones, dropping some. In the table there are about 74,000 clones, more than 85% of which are singletons. The sample here was peripheral blood, taken 28 days after the second AZD1222 dose. The receptors stem from an adult who received the AZD1222 COVID-19 vaccine.

The chain combines TRBV28 with TRBJ2-7, with a tentative D call TRBD1 (6 bases). The CDR3 has 14 amino acids. V lost 3 bases to trimming and J lost 2 bases, with 11 bases between them. The germline gives CDR1 MDHEN, CDR2 SYDVKM. CDR3 DNA sequence: TGTGCCAGCAGTTTGACAGGACCGGCCTACGAGCAGTACTTC. It codes for CASSLTGPAYEQYF.

V usage is TRBV28 and J usage is TRBJ1-1, with D tentatively TRBD1 (5 bases). CDR1 is MDHEN, CDR2 SYDVKM, per germline. This CDR3 region has 14 residues. The V end was cut by 4 bases, the J end by 4 bases, with 13 bases between. CDR3 residues: CASSSTGIVTEAFF. In nucleotides, the CDR3 is TGTGCCAGCAGTTCAACAGGTATAGTCACTGAAGCTTTCTTT.

The gene calls are TRBV28 and TRBJ1-6; D call uncertain. Germline V gene lookup returns CDR1 MDHEN and CDR2 SYDVKM. V was shortened by 3 bases and J by 14 bases, with 11 bases between the two germline ends. The CDR3 has 12 residues. CDR3 sequence (DNA): TGTGCCAGCAGTTTCCAGAACACTGCCCTCCACTTT. Its translation is CASSFQNTALHF.